This note documents a single T cell receptor beta chain sequence. The source of the sample is a study of blood T cell repertoires in COVID-19. Across the whole study: The United States, Italy and Spain supplied acute and convalescent COVID-19 samples. Nucleic acid was either cDNA or gDNA, and it came from T cells, B-cell-depleted T cells, or PBMCs.

In the study's own analysis: Amplifying reference gene primers gave estimates of nucleated cell counts. This table comes from immunoSEQ multiplex PCR, and its TCRdb copy is limited to in-frame clones, with some not included. V and J calls plus clone size are reproduced from that table; the DNA served to infer D and trimming. The data contain about 230,000 clones, 85% to 90% of them singletons. Seattle participants joined during active infection and were tracked over time. Sample: peripheral blood. This TCR came from a man aged 25-45 years with COVID-19, enrolled during active disease.

Here the CDR3 DNA reads TGTGCCAGCAGGAAGTTACGGGAGGGACAGTCTGAGACCCAGTACTTC. Protein product: CASRKLREGQSETQYF. V and J are TRBV6-6 and TRBJ2-5; possible D gene TRBD2, 8 bases. V lost 6 bases, J lost 5 bases, and 22 bases lay in between. CDR1 is MNHNY and CDR2 is SVGAGI in the germline V gene (reference sequence). The CDR3 length is 16 residues.